These 3 T cell receptor beta chains share one sample of origin, sequenced in a study of blood T cell repertoires in COVID-19 (dated by TCRdb to 2018 to 2020). The library was obtained by the immunoSEQ multiplex PCR assay. What TCRdb holds here is the immuneACCESS table cut down to in-frame rearrangements. Part of the clones is not present; checked against another copy, under half of the missing clones reflect an unresolved V gene, and the others are unexplained. The sample profile shows a few hundred thousand clones; 85% to 90% of them were found once. The top ten clonotypes cover more than 0.8% of the sample. The source material was PBMCs or T cells enriched from blood (not recorded which). The receptor source for this set is a man between 18 and 35 years old who had recovered from COVID-19.

This clone was seen more than once but under ten times. The rearrangement joins TRBV5-4 to TRBJ2-5, with D unresolved. The CDR3 runs 14 residues. From germline, CDR1 is SGHNT and CDR2 YYREEE (reference sequence). The germline V and J ends were trimmed by 0 bases and 4 bases, with 10 bases remaining between them. The CDR3: CASSLDTGRETQYF. DNA of the CDR3: TGTGCCAGCAGCTTGGATACGGGTCGAGAGACCCAGTACTTC.

CDR3 loop: CASSRSDRVTGELFF. The DNA of the CDR3 is TGTGCCAGCAGCCGATCAGACAGGGTCACCGGGGAGCTGTTTTTT. The J gene is TRBJ2-2, the V gene TRBV11-2; 7 positions match TRBD1. Germline-derived CDR1 and CDR2 are SGHAT and FQNNGV. CDR3 length equals 15 residues. V shed 5 bases, J shed 4 bases, and the junction held 7 bases outside the gene matches.

This clone was detected only once. The rearrangement joins TRBV11-3 to TRBJ2-1, with D tentatively TRBD1 (6 bases). Looked up from germline, CDR1 is SGHNT and CDR2 is YENEEA. The V end was cut by 5 bases, the J end by 4 bases, with 12 bases between. There are 14 residues in the CDR3. CDR3 region: CASSAGGSYNEQFF. Written as DNA, the CDR3 is TGTGCCAGCAGCGCTGGGGGCAGTTACAATGAGCAGTTCTTC.